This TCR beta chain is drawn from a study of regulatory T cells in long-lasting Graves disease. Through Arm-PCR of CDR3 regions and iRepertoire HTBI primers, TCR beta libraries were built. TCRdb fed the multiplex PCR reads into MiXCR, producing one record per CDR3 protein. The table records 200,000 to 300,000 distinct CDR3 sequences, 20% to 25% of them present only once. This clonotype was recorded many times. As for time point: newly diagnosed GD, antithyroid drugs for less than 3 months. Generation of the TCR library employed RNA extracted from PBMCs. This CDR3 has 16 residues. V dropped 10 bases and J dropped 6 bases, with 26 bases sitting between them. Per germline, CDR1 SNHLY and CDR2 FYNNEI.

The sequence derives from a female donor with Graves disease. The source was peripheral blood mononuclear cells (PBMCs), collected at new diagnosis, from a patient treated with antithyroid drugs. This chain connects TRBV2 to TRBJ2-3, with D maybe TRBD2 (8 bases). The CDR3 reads CAISRGAGGPADTQYF. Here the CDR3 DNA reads TGTGCCATCAGCAGGGGGGCGGGGGGACCCGCTGATACGCAGTATTTT.